The clone carrying this TCR beta chain has ten or more counts. TCRdb itself ran the 5' RACE reads through MiXCR, one entry per CDR3 protein. The sample lists around 50,000 distinct CDR3 sequences, roughly 7.3% occurring once. The data are from a study of T cells after yellow fever vaccination. Turning to the study itself: Fractions containing few cells were prepared with SMART-Seq v4 Ultra Low Input.

The CDR3 contains 22 residues. The germline CDR1 and CDR2 sequences are LGHDT and YNNKEL (reference sequence). Trimming left V 1 base short and J 2 bases short, with 32 bases between. The TCR originated in a man between 18 and 35 years old who received the YFV17D yellow fever vaccine. J is TRBJ2-5 and V is TRBV3-1, with D maybe TRBD2 (7 bases). Sequencing was performed on CD8+ T cells sorted from PBMCs, taken around 15 days after the first yellow fever vaccination. CDR3 protein: CASSQVSEVRWGRGGWQETQYF. The CDR3 DNA sequence: TGTGCCAGCAGCCAAGTGAGCGAAGTCCGCTGGGGGAGGGGGGGGTGGCAAGAGACCCAGTACTTC.